This T cell receptor beta chain stems from a study of breast tumors, draining lymph nodes, adjacent tissues. This clonotype occurred many times. Its specificity is not known. The CDR3 extends over 14 amino acids. Germline V CDR1 and CDR2: MNHEY, SVGAGI. Losses at the gene ends were 8 bases for V and 9 bases for J; bases not matched to a gene: 10. The study, taken as a whole, reports: Luminal-like breast cancer showed significantly higher tumor–nontumor repertoire similarity than basal-like. Tumors had less TCR diversity than lymph nodes, more than nontumor tissue.

TCRdb reprocessed the multiplex PCR reads with MiXCR, giving one entry per CDR3 protein. Found here are approximately 100,000 distinct CDR3 sequences, around 20% of them singletons; the top ten hold 1% to 1.5%. Breast cancer patients provided tissue from their axillary draining lymph nodes. The sequence was collected from a female donor with breast cancer. Some clones in this sample may be carry-over from other donors' samples. The sequenced sample was axillary lymph node tissue. The chain uses TRBV6-5 and TRBJ2-1; 10 positions match TRBD2. The CDR3 here is CASRSGRAQGEQFF. CDR3 sequence (DNA): TGTGCCAGCCGGAGCGGGAGGGCCCAGGGTGAGCAGTTCTTC.